This T cell receptor (beta chain) was recorded in a study of blood T cells in healthy people across ages. Using a J-beta primer mix together with a sample-barcoded 5' primer, a second PCR was run for about 6 to 11 cycles. Each CDR3 protein gets one entry after TCRdb re-called the 5' RACE reads with MiXCR. The data contain about 640,000 distinct CDR3 sequences, roughly 41% of them singletons. Looked up from germline, CDR1 is SGDLS and CDR2 is YYNGEE. This CDR3 has 18 residues. A note on this clonotype: One junction end disagrees with the germline gene, perhaps due to a read error.

This chain joins TRBV9 and TRBJ2-2; 7 bases match TRBD2. Sequencing was done on a sample of blood. This receptor was identified in a man older than 75 in good health. The DNA of the CDR3 is TGTGCCGGCAGCGTAGCTACGGGAGGAACTCTGAACACCGGGGAGCTGTTTTTT. Residues: CAGSVATGGTLNTGELFF.